The 16 T cell receptor beta chains in this list originate from one sample, sequenced in a study of neurological immune-mediated disorders. TCRdb recomputed calls from the 5' RACE reads with MiXCR, one row per CDR3 protein. Of tens of thousands of distinct CDR3 sequences in the sample, 2.5% to 3% are singletons; the top ten hold about 1%. The sequenced sample consisted of PBMCs. These receptors were collected from a woman in her 30s with multiple sclerosis.

This clonotype appeared many times. The chain has TRBV20-1 and TRBJ1-5; D not resolved. The length of the CDR3 is 12 residues. CDR1 is DFQATT, CDR2 SNEGSKA, per germline (reference sequence). V lost 5 bases and J lost 5, with 10 bases in between. CDR3 sequence: CSAGLGYQPQHF. The CDR3 nucleotides are TGCAGTGCTGGCCTAGGTTATCAGCCCCAGCATTTT.

This clonotype was seen many times. This chain joins TRBV4-2 and TRBJ2-2, with a weak D call TRBD1 (5 bases). The germline V gene encodes CDR1 LGHNA and CDR2 YNFKEQ. V was pared by 4 bases and J by 2 bases, with 8 bases between. This CDR3 spans 14 amino acids. The CDR3 loop is CASSPDSNTGELFF. The CDR3 nucleotides are TGTGCCAGCAGCCCCGACAGTAACACCGGGGAGCTGTTTTTT.

There are many counts of this clonotype. The rearrangement links TRBV29-1 to TRBJ1-1; 8 bases match TRBD1. Per germline, CDR1 SQVTM and CDR2 ANQGSEA. The CDR3 has 14 residues. V was pared by 6 bases and J by 3 bases, with 9 bases of the junction left unmatched. For the CDR3, the DNA is TGCAGCGTCCGAAACGTACAGGGGGACACTGAAGCTTTCTTT. Translation gives CSVRNVQGDTEAFF.

This clonotype occurred many times. This sequence joins TRBV5-1 and TRBJ2-5; D is perhaps TRBD1 (7 bases). Germline-derived CDR1 and CDR2 are SGHRS and YFSETQ. V was shortened by 4 bases and J by 2 bases, with 12 bases between the two germline ends. The CDR3 is 14 residues long. The CDR3 here is CASSGGTAQETQYF. CDR3 DNA: TGCGCCAGCAGCGGGGGGACAGCGCAAGAGACCCAGTACTTC.

This clonotype was detected ten times or more. The CDR3 DNA reads TGTGCCAGCAGCTACAATCTAGCGGGAGCAGATACGCAGTATTTT. Its translation: CASSYNLAGADTQYF. This chain links TRBV7-8 with TRBJ2-3; 10 bases match TRBD2. The CDR3 totals 15 residues. The V gene's germline CDR1 is SGHVS and CDR2 FQNEAQ. J gave up 4 bases and V 4 bases, and 5 bases lay outside the gene matches.

The V gene is TRBV6-6, the J gene TRBJ2-3; 7 bases align to TRBD2. V lost 7 bases, J lost 0 bases, and 10 bases stayed unmatched. The length of the CDR3 is 16 residues. Germline V lookup: CDR1 MNHNY, CDR2 SVGAGI (reference sequence). As DNA, the CDR3 is TGTGCCAGCAACGGGAGGATGAGTGCTAGCACAGATACGCAGTATTTT. Its translation is CASNGRMSASTDTQYF.

Regarding this clonotype: At one boundary the junction diverges from the germline segment, which might be a read error. This sequence joins TRBV16 and TRBJ1-6, with TRBD1 as a possible D gene (6 bases). The CDR3 spans 15 residues. Per germline, CDR1 KGHSY and CDR2 FQNENV. The CDR3 protein is CASSQAAGERAPLHF. The DNA of the CDR3 is TGTGCCAGCAGCCAGGCAGCAGGGGAGAGGGCACCCCTACACTTT.

This clonotype was detected many times. The genes are TRBV27 and TRBJ2-7; no definite D call. The length of the CDR3 is 11 residues. V was trimmed by 4 bases and J by 2 bases, leaving 3 bases between them. Germline V gives CDR1 MNHEY, CDR2 SMNVEV (reference sequence). This CDR3 reads CASSSTYEQYF. As DNA, the CDR3 is TGTGCCAGCAGTTCCACCTACGAGCAGTACTTC.

There are many counts of this clonotype. Written as DNA, the CDR3 is TGTGCCAGCAGCTACGGGATAGGGGAAGGGGATACGCAGTATTTT. As protein: CASSYGIGEGDTQYF. The rearrangement joins TRBV7-9 to TRBJ2-3; D possibly uses TRBD1 or TRBD2 (5 bases each). The germline V and J ends were trimmed by 4 bases and 6 bases, with 17 bases remaining between them. The CDR3 has 15 residues. Germline loops: CDR1 SEHNR, CDR2 FQNEAQ (reference sequence).

Many counts were recorded for this clonotype. V usage is TRBV29-1 and J usage is TRBJ2-7, with D possibly TRBD1 on 6 matching bases. Between the trimmed V and J ends, which lost 6 bases and 3 bases, there was a span of 15 bases. This CDR3 has 13 amino acids. CDR1 is SQVTM, CDR2 ANQGSEA, per germline. The CDR3 sequence: CSVTGTINYEQYF. The CDR3 nucleotides are TGCAGCGTCACCGGGACAATCAACTACGAGCAGTACTTC.

This clonotype came up many times. The chain joins TRBV30 to TRBJ1-1; D gene ambiguous. This CDR3 has 14 residues. Deletions cut 1 base from V and 0 bases from J, with 9 bases between. Per germline, CDR1 GTSNPN and CDR2 SVGIG (reference sequence). CDR3 sequence reads: CAWSAYAVNTEAFF. In DNA, the CDR3 is TGTGCCTGGAGTGCTTATGCCGTGAACACTGAAGCTTTCTTT.

The V call is TRBV4-1, the J call TRBJ1-5; no definite D call. V lost 3 bases to trimming and J lost 6 bases, with 6 bases between them. This CDR3 has 12 residues. The V gene's germline CDR1 is MGHRA and CDR2 YSYEKL. CDR3 in amino acids: CASSHITQPQHF. CDR3 coding DNA: TGCGCCAGCAGCCACATCACTCAGCCCCAGCATTTT.

This clonotype was counted ten times or more. The gene calls are TRBV7-2 and TRBJ2-2; 9 nucleotides line up with TRBD2. The CDR3 is 16 residues long. Looked up from germline, CDR1 is SGHTA and CDR2 is FQGNSA. V lost 5 bases and J lost 5; bases outside the gene matches: 9. CDR3 DNA sequence: TGTGCCAGCAGCGGATATAGCGGGAGTAAAACCGGGGAGCTGTTTTTT. Its protein is CASSGYSGSKTGELFF.

This clonotype showed up many times. V and J are TRBV27 and TRBJ2-7; D is perhaps TRBD2 (6 bases). Trimming stripped 3 bases from V and 5 bases from J, with 14 bases between. The germline V gene has CDR1 MNHEY and CDR2 SMNVEV (reference sequence). CDR3 length: 14 amino acids. CDR3 residues: CASSFRGYVNEQYF. The DNA for the CDR3 is TGTGCCAGCAGTTTCCGGGGGTATGTGAACGAGCAGTACTTC.

This clonotype was counted many times. The chain carries TRBV5-1 and TRBJ1-2; D is undetermined. The V gene lost 0 bases and the J gene lost 7 bases, with 10 bases spanning the gap. This CDR3 is built from 13 residues. CDR1 is SGHRS and CDR2 is YFSETQ in the germline V gene. In DNA form, the CDR3 reads TGCGCCAGCAGCTTGGGGCCAGGATCTGGCTACACCTTC. Its translation is CASSLGPGSGYTF. Drawing the rest from reference TRBV5-1 and TRBJ1-2, the complete variable domain is KAGVTQTPRYLIKTRGQQVTLSCSPISGHRSVSWYQQTPGQGLQFLFEYFSETQRNKGNFPGRFSGRQFSNSRSEMNVSTLELGDSALYLCASSLGPGSGYTFGSGTRLTVV.

The table lists this clonotype with many counts. The chain combines TRBV11-2 with TRBJ2-7, with D perhaps matching TRBD1 or TRBD2 (6 bases each). CDR1 and CDR2 (germline): SGHAT, FQNNGV. V was trimmed by 1 base and J by 3 bases, leaving 16 bases between them. The CDR3 spans 16 residues. This CDR3 is CASSLVLGGSFYEQYF. For the CDR3, the DNA is TGTGCCAGCAGCTTAGTTTTAGGGGGGTCCTTCTACGAGCAGTACTTC.